Listed here are 30 T cell receptor beta chains from one sample, sequenced in a study of cytomegalovirus exposure and HLA in healthy donors. Vbeta (60) and Jbeta (13) primers were used in the PCR. Assay: immunoSEQ multiplex PCR; the TCRdb copy retains only in-frame clones and omits some. The data hold 150,000 to 200,000 clones, with over 60% observed a single time. The sample consisted of PBMCs. These receptors were taken from a male donor in good health and CMV-seronegative.

V is TRBV27 and J is TRBJ2-7, with D perhaps TRBD2 (6 bases). The CDR3 spans 16 residues. With 0 bases removed from V and 1 base from J, the gap between germline ends came to 13 bases. Germline CDR1 is MNHEY and CDR2 is SMNVEV (reference sequence). The CDR3 DNA reads TGTGCCAGCAGTTTATCGGGGCGGGACTTATCCTACGAGCAGTACTTC. Its translation is CASSLSGRDLSYEQYF.

The rearrangement links TRBV6-1 to TRBJ2-7, with 8 positions matching TRBD2. Per the germline V gene, CDR1 is MNHNS and CDR2 is SASEGT. CDR3 size: 17 residues. The J segment lost 6 bases and the V segment lost 0 bases, leaving 13 bases of the junction unmatched. This CDR3 is CASSEALVRGGRSEQYF. CDR3 DNA sequence: TGTGCCAGCAGTGAAGCGCTAGTTCGGGGGGGGCGGAGCGAGCAGTACTTC.

Turning to this clone: This sample includes further DNA sequences coding for the same CDR3. The genes are TRBV5-1 and TRBJ2-7; D is unclear. V was shortened by 0 bases and J by 3 bases, with 7 bases between the two germline ends. Germline V gives CDR1 SGHRS, CDR2 YFSETQ. The CDR3 consists of 13 residues. CDR3 residues: CASSLDSYYEQYF. Here the CDR3 DNA reads TGCGCCAGCAGCTTGGACAGCTACTACGAGCAGTACTTC.

This clone was seen a few times. The chain recombines TRBV2 with TRBJ1-5; D possibly corresponds to TRBD1 (5 bases). The CDR3 has 14 residues. Germline loops: CDR1 SNHLY, CDR2 FYNNEI. The ends were cut back, 7 bases at V and 3 bases at J, with 13 bases in the middle. CDR3 amino acids: CASIQDRNNQPQHF. The CDR3 coding sequence is TGTGCCAGCATCCAAGACAGAAACAATCAGCCCCAGCATTTT.

The chain joins TRBV5-1 to TRBJ1-1; maybe TRBD1 (5 bases). Germline V gives CDR1 SGHRS, CDR2 YFSETQ. Trimming removed 4 bases at V and 1 base at J, with 8 bases between. The CDR3 totals 13 residues. CDR3 region: CASSLTGNTEAFF. The CDR3 region has the DNA TGCGCCAGCAGCCTCACAGGGAACACTGAAGCTTTCTTT.

V is TRBV12-5 and J is TRBJ1-1; no clear D gene. The V and J ends lost 5 bases and 3 bases respectively, with 10 bases between them. The germline V gene has CDR1 LGHNT and CDR2 FRNRAP. This CDR3 spans 13 amino acids. CDR3 nucleotide sequence: TGTGCTAGTGGTCTCGGGAGGGACACTGAAGCTTTCTTT. This translates into CASGLGRDTEAFF.

CDR3 amino acids: CASSFRDSRSDTQYF. The CDR3 nucleotides read TGTGCCAGCAGCTTCAGGGACTCGCGATCAGATACGCAGTATTTT. V and J are TRBV11-1 and TRBJ2-3; D perhaps matches TRBD2 (6 bases). Trimming removed 3 bases at V and 4 bases at J, with 14 bases between. Germline lookup yields CDR1 SGHAT and CDR2 FQDESV (reference sequence). The CDR3 is made up of 15 amino acids.

Here the CDR3 reads CASSLEVQGSENTEAFF. CDR3 DNA sequence: TGTGCCAGCAGCTTAGAGGTCCAGGGGAGCGAGAACACTGAAGCTTTCTTT. The V call is TRBV7-8, the J call TRBJ1-1, with D possibly TRBD1 on 6 matching bases. Germline assignment: CDR1 SGHVS and CDR2 FQNEAQ. The V end was cut by 1 base, the J end by 1 base, with 16 bases between. The CDR3 totals 17 residues.

This clone was detected a few times. The V gene is TRBV19, the J gene TRBJ2-5; 8 nucleotides align to TRBD2. The closer fit of TRBJ2-7 to the DNA end suggests the J call may be wrong. There are 12 residues in the CDR3. CDR1 and CDR2 from the germline V gene are LNHDA and SQIVND (reference sequence). In DNA, the CDR3 is TGTGCCAGTAGCCCCGGGAGGGACGAGCAGTACTTC. Translated, it gives CASSPGRDEQYF.

V gene TRBV7-6 combines with J gene TRBJ1-1, with 10 bases identical to TRBD1. CDR3 length equals 14 residues. V gave up 3 bases and J gave up 4 bases; unmatched junction bases: 2. Germline V gives CDR1 SGHVS, CDR2 FNYEAQ. CDR3 in DNA: TGTGCCAGCAGCTTGGGGACAGGGGTCACTGAAGCTTTCTTT. This gives the protein CASSLGTGVTEAFF.

This clone was observed a few times. The V call is TRBV4-3, the J call TRBJ2-6, with D tentatively TRBD2 (5 bases). CDR1 is LGHNA and CDR2 is YSLEER in the germline V gene. This CDR3 is 16 amino acids long. Deletions cut 1 base from V and 0 bases from J, with 7 bases between. The CDR3 nucleotides read TGCGCCAGCAGCCAAGGGAGGACCTCTGGGGCCAACGTCCTGACTTTC. Translating it yields CASSQGRTSGANVLTF.

This chain connects TRBV5-5 to TRBJ2-7; a possible D gene is TRBD1 (5 bases). The CDR3 consists of 15 residues. CDR1 is SGHKS, CDR2 YYEKEE, per germline (reference sequence). The V end was cut by 0 bases, the J end by 3 bases, with 13 bases between. The CDR3 DNA reads as TGTGCCAGCAGCTTGGTACAGGAATCGGACTACGAGCAGTACTTC. It yields the protein CASSLVQESDYEQYF.

This clone was observed a handful of times. The rearrangement links TRBV2 to TRBJ1-3; the match to TRBD1 covers 8 bases. The V gene's germline CDR1 is SNHLY and CDR2 FYNNEI. After removal of 7 bases from V and 1 base from J, the junction contained 9 bases not matched to a gene. The CDR3 runs 16 residues. The CDR3 nucleotides read TGTGCCAGCATGAGCCGACAGGGGCCGTCTGGAAACACCATATATTTT. It yields the protein CASMSRQGPSGNTIYF.

The V call is TRBV6-1, the J call TRBJ1-3; TRBD1 agrees at 7 bases. The J segment lost 4 bases and the V segment lost 1 base, leaving 4 bases of the junction unmatched. Germline-derived CDR1 and CDR2 are MNHNS and SASEGT. The CDR3 sequence is 15 residues long. In DNA, the CDR3 is TGTGCCAGCAGTGAAGAGGGGGCCAAAGGAAACACCATATATTTT. Translating it yields CASSEEGAKGNTIYF.

The chain carries TRBV6-5 and TRBJ2-7; perhaps TRBD1 as D (5 bases). The V gene's germline CDR1 is MNHEY and CDR2 SVGAGI. The CDR3 runs 14 residues. The V and J ends lost 4 bases and 3 bases respectively, with 13 bases between them. DNA for the CDR3: TGTGCCAGCAGTTCAACCTGGACAAGCTACGAGCAGTACTTC. Translating gives CASSSTWTSYEQYF.

Only one count was recorded for this clone. The gene calls are TRBV7-2 and TRBJ1-2; no clear D gene. Between the trimmed V and J ends, which lost 4 bases and 0 bases, there was a span of 9 bases. This CDR3 contains 14 residues. Germline V gene data show CDR1 as SGHTA and CDR2 as FQGNSA. Here the CDR3 DNA reads TGTGCCAGCAGCTCTGGCAGTTCTAACTATGGCTACACCTTC. Protein: CASSSGSSNYGYTF. Variable domain in full (rest from reference TRBV7-2 and TRBJ1-2): GAGVSQSPSNKVTEKGKDVELRCDPISGHTALYWYRQSLGQGLEFLIYFQGNSAPDKSGLPSDRFSAERTGGSVSTLTIQRTQQEDSAVYLCASSSGSSNYGYTFGSGTRLTVV.

The chain has TRBV6-1 and TRBJ2-3; D perhaps matches TRBD2 (5 bases). This CDR3 has 15 amino acids. Trimming shortened V by 2 bases and J by 0 bases, and 9 bases separated the two germline ends. Germline CDR1 is MNHNS and CDR2 is SASEGT. CDR3 residues: CASSEHRTSTDTQYF. Written as DNA, the CDR3 is TGTGCCAGCAGTGAACATCGGACTAGCACAGATACGCAGTATTTT.

The chain employs TRBV5-1 and TRBJ2-7; 12 nucleotides agree with TRBD1. Germline-derived CDR1 and CDR2 are SGHRS and YFSETQ. V was clipped by 4 bases and J by 7 bases; unmatched bases: 6. This CDR3 is 14 amino acids long. The CDR3 DNA reads as TGCGCCAGCAGCAAGGGACAGGGGGCGGGTGAGCAGTACTTC. Protein: CASSKGQGAGEQYF.

This clone was detected only once. The V and J genes are TRBV7-9 and TRBJ2-1, with D uncertain. This CDR3 is built from 11 residues. Per germline, CDR1 SEHNR and CDR2 FQNEAQ (reference sequence). Trimming stripped 6 bases from V and 6 bases from J, with 6 bases between. The CDR3: CASRQTNEQFF. The CDR3 bases are TGTGCCAGCAGACAGACCAATGAGCAGTTCTTC. The full variable domain, rest sourced from reference TRBV7-9 and TRBJ2-1, is DTGVSQNPRHKITKRGQNVTFRCDPISEHNRLYWYRQTLGQGPEFLTYFQNEAQLEKSRLLSDRFSAERPKGSFSTLEIQRTEQGDSAMYLCASRQTNEQFFGPGTRLTVL.

The chain joins TRBV6-5 to TRBJ2-5; 12 bases agree with TRBD2. V shed 4 bases and J 11 bases; nucleotides not matched to a gene: 11. Germline CDR1 reads MNHEY; CDR2 reads SVGAGI. CDR3 length: 15 residues. CDR3 amino acids: CASSSTIGTSGPQYF. Written as DNA, the CDR3 is TGTGCCAGCAGTTCCACCATTGGGACTAGCGGGCCTCAGTACTTC.

This clone was seen once. This chain uses TRBV30 with TRBJ1-2; D is undetermined. Trimming took 0 bases from V and 7 from J, leaving 15 bases between them. The CDR3 is made up of 14 amino acids. Germline CDR1 and CDR2: GTSNPN and SVGIG (reference sequence). The CDR3 DNA sequence: TGTGCCTGGAGTGTACTGGGTGCGGGCGGTGGCTACACCTTC. This codes for CAWSVLGAGGGYTF.

The V gene is TRBV7-3, the J gene TRBJ1-2, with D perhaps TRBD1 (5 bases). Germline CDR1 SGHTA, CDR2 FQGTGA. The CDR3 contains 13 residues. V was shortened by 8 bases and J by 5 bases, with 15 bases between the two germline ends. CDR3 amino acids: CASSPERGYGYTF. CDR3 nucleotides: TGTGCCAGCTCTCCGGAACGGGGGTATGGCTACACCTTC.

CDR3 sequence reads: CASSPNRGLETQYF. The CDR3 DNA follows: TGCGCCAGCAGCCCCAACAGGGGGCTTGAGACCCAGTACTTC. The rearrangement joins TRBV5-1 to TRBJ2-5, with 9 bases identical to TRBD1. This CDR3 has 14 amino acids. After removal of 4 bases from V and 5 bases from J, the junction contained 6 bases not matched to a gene. CDR1 and CDR2 (germline): SGHRS, YFSETQ. Filled out from reference TRBV5-1 and TRBJ2-5, the complete variable domain reads KAGVTQTPRYLIKTRGQQVTLSCSPISGHRSVSWYQQTPGQGLQFLFEYFSETQRNKGNFPGRFSGRQFSNSRSEMNVSTLELGDSALYLCASSPNRGLETQYFGPGTRLLVL.

This clone appeared a few times. The V and J genes are TRBV6-5 and TRBJ2-7; D possibly corresponds to TRBD2 (6 bases). V dropped 5 bases and J dropped 6 bases, with 17 bases sitting between them. This CDR3 contains 14 residues. The germline CDR1 and CDR2 sequences are MNHEY and SVGAGI. CDR3 bases: TGTGCCAGCAGTCCCCGAATGGGGACTCGCGAGCAGTACTTC. It encodes CASSPRMGTREQYF.

The chain is built from TRBV6-5 and TRBJ1-2; TRBD1 might be the D (6 bases). V lost 5 bases and J 1 base, leaving 14 bases between the germline ends. Germline CDR1 and CDR2: MNHEY and SVGAGI. CDR3 length: 15 amino acids. CDR3 bases: TGTGCCAGCAGTGGCAGGGGTGTAGGTAACTATGGCTACACCTTC. It yields the protein CASSGRGVGNYGYTF.

Here the CDR3 reads CANPGGGNQPQHF. CDR3 nucleotide sequence: TGCGCCAACCCAGGGGGAGGCAATCAGCCCCAGCATTTT. This rearrangement joins TRBV10-1 to TRBJ1-5; 7 bases map to TRBD1. Germline CDR1 and CDR2: WNHNN and SYGVQD (reference sequence). The V and J ends lost 10 bases and 2 bases, in that order; junction bases with no gene match: 5. This CDR3 has 13 amino acids.

The rearrangement joins TRBV28 to TRBJ2-1; 13 nucleotides align to TRBD2. This CDR3 spans 21 amino acids. Per the germline V gene, CDR1 is MDHEN and CDR2 is SYDVKM. J gave up 6 bases and V 5 bases, and 22 bases lay outside the gene matches. The CDR3 coding sequence is TGTGCCAGCAGTCGACCTACAGGCAGGACCACTAGCGGGGGGGCCCCCAATGAGCAGTTCTTC. The encoded protein is CASSRPTGRTTSGGAPNEQFF.

The chain is built from TRBV5-4 and TRBJ1-5; D perhaps matches TRBD1 (6 bases). V was clipped by 4 bases and J by 4 bases, with 12 bases between them. The CDR3 is 14 amino acids. Germline V gives CDR1 SGHNT, CDR2 YYREEE (reference sequence). The CDR3 here is CASSPWGLNQPQHF. Here the CDR3 DNA reads TGTGCCAGCAGCCCTTGGGGGCTAAATCAGCCCCAGCATTTT.

This clone was observed once. V is TRBV7-2 and J is TRBJ1-1; D call uncertain. The ends were cut back, 1 base at V and 1 base at J, with 10 bases in the middle. CDR3 length: 15 residues. Germline lookup yields CDR1 SGHTA and CDR2 FQGNSA. CDR3 region: CASSLVGAENTEAFF. The CDR3 DNA reads TGTGCCAGCAGCTTAGTGGGAGCTGAGAACACTGAAGCTTTCTTT. Variable domain in full (rest from reference TRBV7-2 and TRBJ1-1): GAGVSQSPSNKVTEKGKDVELRCDPISGHTALYWYRQSLGQGLEFLIYFQGNSAPDKSGLPSDRFSAERTGGSVSTLTIQRTQQEDSAVYLCASSLVGAENTEAFFGQGTRLTVV.

This chain uses TRBV30 with TRBJ1-5; 7 bases are shared with TRBD1. The ends lost 2 bases at V and 6 bases at J; junction bases unmatched: 4. The CDR3 loop spans 13 amino acids. Per germline, CDR1 GTSNPN and CDR2 SVGIG (reference sequence). The CDR3 bases are TGTGCCTGGAGTCAGGGGGATGGTCAGCCCCAGCATTTT. It is translated as CAWSQGDGQPQHF.